Sequencing of this TCR beta chain was carried out in a study of cytomegalovirus exposure and HLA in healthy donors (TCRdb year 2017). A note on the overall study: An earlier analysis of 587 of the donors reported approximately 280 Gb of sequence data and roughly 120 million unique TCR beta sequences obtained from some 200 million T cells. Using immunosequencing, the study profiled T cell repertoires from fewer than 700 subjects and related those repertoires to cytomegalovirus serostatus. The study aimed to test whether signatures of past pathogen exposure could be identified by cataloging public T cell receptors. All discovery cohort repertoires had been generated on a single sequencing platform. The number of donors typed differed by locus, with roughly 629-640 for A, B, C, DRB1 and DQB1, roughly 550 for DQA1, nearly 610 for DPA1, and 472 for DPB1. In the later analysis, no new phenotypic data were used to find candidate immune exposures; instead, reliance was placed on TCR beta sequences and their occurrence across donors. A separate validation cohort of over a hundred different subjects was used in addition to the 666-subject first cohort. Across 300 to 500 genotyped donors of the cohort, an average of about 220,000 unique TCR beta nucleotide sequences per donor were sequenced, and around 19% of those sequences were non-productive. Five DR-DQ haplotypes were treated as single units for association and clustering because of strong linkage in the cohort. To decide whether each TCR beta V gene segment behaved as functional or pseudogenic, an earlier analysis of nearly 600 of the donors relied on high-throughput TCR beta sequencing. Both class I and class II loci were covered by HLA typing, at four-digit resolution. A later analysis re-analyzed previously published TCR beta repertoires from roughly 630 donors and added high-resolution HLA genotyping to study TCR occurrence patterns. High-throughput TCR immunosequencing, statistical association of individual TCRs with disease status, and machine learning were combined to predict cytomegalovirus infection status. Among the roughly 390 genotyped donors, approximately 81% belonged to the genetic ancestry cluster associated with self-reported Caucasian donors. Genome-wide SNP genotypes for about 65% of the roughly 670 donors were used in a later genetic analysis, which treated that subset as a discovery cohort. Alongside the repertoire data, information on donor age, sex, ethnicity and CMV serostatus was compiled. About 300 gigabases of sequencing data and 78 million or so unique TCR sequences were included in an early release covering about 600 HLA-typed donors. What the study reported, not specific to this receptor: HLA typing was unavailable for some donors at each locus, so association tests used only the typed subset. In a later analysis, most CMV-associated TCR beta chains were found to appear HLA-restricted, with HLA associations seemingly driven largely by CMV exposure. Specific HLA alleles were associated with 15,000 to 20,000 TCR beta sequences at a false discovery rate of 0.05 in a later analysis. Several of the top co-occurrence clusters appeared to be linked to parvovirus B19, influenza, CMV and Epstein-Barr virus, according to a later analysis. For the cohort, immune exposure information was limited to CMV serostatus. Cytomegalovirus status was reported to be diagnosed by the classifier with high specificity and sensitivity in both the original and validation cohorts. A total of fewer than 200 TCR beta chains were listed by the study as associated with cytomegalovirus. Linkage disequilibrium might explain the correlated functional status among segregating V segments, but an unknown experimental factor could not be excluded. A later analysis found that HLA-associated TCR beta chains were more clonally expanded and had lower generation probabilities than equally common non-associated chains. Three of the identified cytomegalovirus-associated TCR beta chains were confirmed in vitro to be specific for cytomegalovirus antigens. The presence/absence analyses assumed that sequencing depth was roughly uniform across donors, and that assumption may not be true. A cluster of highly shared sequence variants was judged likely to represent a technical artifact of the sequencing pipeline. In a later genetic analysis, a missense DCLRE1C variant was associated with V-gene and J-gene trimming of TCR beta chains, and the association was replicated in an independent cohort. Some IMGT-functional V segments, including TRBV6-2 and TRBV6-3, could not be told apart with the 87-base-pair reads, so those segments were excluded. According to a later genetic analysis, donors in an Asian-associated ancestry cluster had fewer N-insertions in productive TCRs than the roughly 670-donor mean. Across donors, most TCR sequences were observed very rarely, whereas some public TCRs were present in many individuals. In a later analysis, TCR association rates were found to vary across HLA loci, with the most associated TCRs seen for DRB1 alleles and the fewest for HLA-C alleles. The authors suggested that the approach could potentially be extended to other disease states and immunological phenotypes. An earlier analysis of some 590 of the donors showed that most TCR beta V segments appeared in productive rearrangements either about 90% or about 30% of the time, which broadly matched IMGT annotations. When HLA alleles, especially DR and DQ, strongly co-occurred, TCR associations were difficult to assign to individual alleles. The cohort was sequenced for TCR beta chains only, and without alpha or paired-chain data the features that could be detected were limited. A further reported finding was that TCR beta sequences accurately predicted the HLA-A and HLA-B alleles for most subjects in the first cohort. Because counts were too low, under 20 rarely observed V segments, including chromosome 9 orphons, were left out of the earlier analysis of some 640 of the donors.

This clone was seen only a few times. Its antigen remains unidentified. No clone much larger than this one lies a single base away; base qualities are absent. The cohort was made up of around 720 healthy bone marrow donors. At the time of sampling, all cohort members were nominally healthy, though unrecorded immune exposures were likely present. CMV serostatus was positive for more than 250 and negative for about half of the 666 cohort members, and was not recorded for this donor. A peripheral blood sample was provided by each donor, and peripheral blood mononuclear cells were used for TCR beta sequencing. Genomic DNA was extracted from the blood cell samples with the Qiagen DNeasy Blood Extraction Kit. Receptors were amplified or captured by the immunoSEQ multiplex PCR assay. For the multiplex PCR, a mixture combining 60 forward primers for TCR Vbeta segments and 13 reverse primers for TCR Jbeta segments was used. Amplification of the CDR3 region of rearranged TCR beta genes was performed with a multiplex PCR assay on genomic DNA. Amplified TCR beta libraries were sequenced as 87-base-pair reads on the Illumina HiSeq System. The authors processed their data as follows. Across the 670 or so repertoires, a later analysis counted tens of millions of unique TCR beta chains, approximately 12 million of which were shared by at least two donors. To remove PCR and sequencing errors, raw reads were error-corrected and collapsed into unique sequences using a nearest-neighbor algorithm that merged closely related sequences. V, D and J gene segments were assigned by aligning CDR3 sequences to IMGT reference sequences. For a sequence to be retained, at least a six-nucleotide match to both a V gene segment and a J gene segment was required. A rearrangement counted as productive if the CDR3 had no stop codons and remained in frame with V and J, and every other rearrangement counted as non-productive. Following IMGT convention, CDR3 was defined as the stretch from the second conserved V-encoded cysteine up to the conserved J-encoded phenylalanine. Sequences without an unambiguous match to a single V gene segment were excluded from the earlier analysis of 450 to 650 of the donors. In an earlier analysis of 587 of the donors, V segments were called functional above 56.7% productive rearrangements and were called segregating when the between-donor standard deviation exceeded 5%. A statistical classification framework was built for diagnosing cytomegalovirus status from the catalog of TCR beta chain sequences. V and J gene assignment, in a later analysis, came from comparing TCR nucleotide sequences with IMGT/GENE-DB human TR gene sequences. A later analysis assigned CDR3 sequences and most-parsimonious VDJ recombination scenarios with the TCRdist pipeline. In a later analysis, each TCR beta chain was defined by its CDR3 amino acid sequence together with its V-gene family, and reads without a unique V-gene family were excluded. As a way to deal with suspected cross-contamination and a sequencing artifact, a later analysis dropped over 550 nucleotide sequences that were highly shared and had low generation probability. In a later analysis, a clonal expansion index for each public chain was calculated from normalized within-repertoire ranks of inferred template counts. In a later analysis, generation probabilities were computed using a VDJ recombination model fitted to out-of-frame rearrangements, and the results were checked against IGoR. Hypergeometric tests were used in a later analysis to score TCR-TCR, TCR-HLA and TCR-CMV co-occurrence, with a repertoire-size bias correction applied to the TCR pairs. To estimate false discovery rates, a later analysis permuted the HLA or CMV assignments 20 times. In a later analysis, co-occurring TCRs were grouped using DBSCAN, and TCRdist sequence similarity was added for clustering within HLA-allele-positive subsets. For co-occurrence clustering, repertoires with fewer than 30,000 or more than 120,000 public chains were excluded, along with roughly 5 repertoires with anomalous nucleotide sharing. TCRdb limited this immuneACCESS table to in-frame rearrangements with V and J called. A share of clones is missing; checked studies link under half to unresolved V genes, and the rest is unexplained. The V and J calls and clone size are taken from that table; D and trimming were inferred from the DNA. The sample table shows fewer than 150,000 clones, and about 80% are seen once. Of the sample, under 5.5% is held by the ten largest clones.

From its cysteine to its phenylalanine, the CDR3 spans 18 amino acids. Only CDR3 DNA is held: 54 bases, read in frame from base 1. The germline V gene (reference sequence) provides CDR1 MNHEY and CDR2 SMNVEV. The junction carries 22 bases between V and J, which are trimmed by 0 bases and 7 bases respectively. The source is a man aged 30-40 years in good health. This chain joins TRBV27 to TRBJ2-1; a tentative D call is TRBD2 (6 bases match). The sample taken for sequencing was PBMCs. The bases are TGTGCCAGCAGTTTATCGAGTACGGGGGAGTCGATTTCGAATGAGCAGTTCTTC. Its product reads: CASSLSSTGESISNEQFF.